Detailed here is one T cell receptor beta chain. What it recognizes is unknown. TCRdb used MiXCR to reprocess the 5' RACE reads, holding one entry per CDR3 protein. The sample records around 510,000 distinct CDR3 sequences, 14% being singletons. The data were obtained in a study of identical twins. Study conclusions and caveats: Insertions were fewer in abundant cord blood beta clonotypes, whereas memory repertoires showed none of this pattern.

Healthy Caucasians made up all donors. These same records also appear under a second study, on yellow fever vaccine responses in identical twins.

This TCR derives from a woman aged 18-29 years in good health. Sequencing was carried out using CD4+ T cells sorted from blood.

The CDR3 protein is CASSPTGFNSPLHF. In DNA form, the CDR3 reads TGTGCCAGCAGCCCGACAGGGTTTAATTCACCCCTCCACTTT. This chain connects TRBV6-2 or TRBV6-3 to TRBJ1-6; TRBD1 matches at 7 bases. V dropped 6 bases and J dropped 6; count of bases not matched to a gene: 5. CDR3 length equals 14 residues. The germline gives CDR1 MNHEY, CDR2 SVGEGT.